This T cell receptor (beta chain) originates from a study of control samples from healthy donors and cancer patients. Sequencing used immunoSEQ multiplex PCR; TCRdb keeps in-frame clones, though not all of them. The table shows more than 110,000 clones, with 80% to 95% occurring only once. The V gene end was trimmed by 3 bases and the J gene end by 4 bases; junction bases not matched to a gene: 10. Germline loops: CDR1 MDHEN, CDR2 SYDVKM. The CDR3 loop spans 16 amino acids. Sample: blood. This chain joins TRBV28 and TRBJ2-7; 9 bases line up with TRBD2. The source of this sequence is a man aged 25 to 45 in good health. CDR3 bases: TGTGCCAGCAGTTTTTTGGCGCGGGAGGGCCTATACGAGCAGTACTTC. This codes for CASSFLAREGLYEQYF.